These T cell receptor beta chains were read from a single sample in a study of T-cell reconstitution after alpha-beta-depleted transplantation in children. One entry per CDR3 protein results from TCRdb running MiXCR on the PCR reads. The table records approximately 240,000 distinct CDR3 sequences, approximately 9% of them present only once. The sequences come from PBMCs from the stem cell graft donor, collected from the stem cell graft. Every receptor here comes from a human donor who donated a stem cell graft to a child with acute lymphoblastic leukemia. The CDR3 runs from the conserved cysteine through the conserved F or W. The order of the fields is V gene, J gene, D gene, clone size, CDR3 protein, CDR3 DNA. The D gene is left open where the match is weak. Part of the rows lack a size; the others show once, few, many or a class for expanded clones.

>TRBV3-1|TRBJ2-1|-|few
CASSQGVEVHNEQFF
TGTGCCAGCAGCCAAGGGGTGGAGGTTCACAATGAGCAGTTCTTC
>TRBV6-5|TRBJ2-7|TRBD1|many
CASSCSPDRHSYEQYF
TGTGCCAGCAGTTGCTCCCCGGACAGGCACTCCTACGAGCAGTACTTC
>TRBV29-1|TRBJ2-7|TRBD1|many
CSSRTGEDYEQYF
TGCAGCTCCCGGACAGGGGAAGACTACGAGCAGTACTTC
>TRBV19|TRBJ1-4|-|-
CASHGDDEKLFF
TGTGCCAGTCATGGGGATGATGAAAAACTGTTTTTT
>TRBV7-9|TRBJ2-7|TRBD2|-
CASSSLSGGWYEQYF
TGTGCCAGCAGCTCCCTTAGCGGGGGTTGGTACGAGCAGTACTTC
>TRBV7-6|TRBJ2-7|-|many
CASSLDPSRVYEQYF
TGTGCCAGCAGCCTAGACCCCTCCCGGGTGTACGAGCAGTACTTC
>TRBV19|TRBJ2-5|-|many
CASSARETQYF
TGTGCCAGTAGTGCCCGAGAGACCCAGTACTTC
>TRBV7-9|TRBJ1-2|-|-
CASSSRDRGYTF
TGTGCCAGCAGCTCCAGGGATCGCGGCTACACCTTC
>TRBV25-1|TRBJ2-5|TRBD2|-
CASSDRGLAGAGIQETQYF
TGTGCCAGCAGTGATCGCGGACTAGCGGGGGCCGGGATCCAAGAGACCCAGTACTTC
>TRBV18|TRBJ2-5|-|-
CASSPRPGPAQETQYF
TGTGCCAGCTCCCCAAGACCTGGACCGGCCCAAGAGACCCAGTACTTC
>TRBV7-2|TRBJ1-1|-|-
CASSSRGSDTEAFF
TGTGCCAGCAGCTCTCGAGGGAGCGACACTGAAGCTTTCTTT
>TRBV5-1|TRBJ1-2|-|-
CASSFGSDYGYTF
TGCGCCAGCAGCTTTGGCAGTGACTATGGCTACACCTTC
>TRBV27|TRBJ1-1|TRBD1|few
CASSLSRGQHTEAFF
TGTGCCAGCAGTTTATCGAGGGGGCAGCACACTGAAGCTTTCTTT
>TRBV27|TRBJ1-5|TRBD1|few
CASKLDRGRNQPQHF
TGTGCCAGCAAATTAGACAGGGGTCGCAATCAGCCCCAGCATTTT
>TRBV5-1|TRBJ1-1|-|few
CASSLSPSPNTEAFF
TGCGCCAGCAGCTTGTCGCCATCGCCGAACACTGAAGCTTTCTTT
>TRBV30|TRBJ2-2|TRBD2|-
CAWTTGLANTGELFF
TGTGCCTGGACTACGGGACTAGCGAACACCGGGGAGCTGTTTTTT
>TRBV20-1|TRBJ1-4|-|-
CSAIGGGDEKLFF
TGCAGTGCAATAGGGGGGGGGGACGAAAAACTGTTTTTT
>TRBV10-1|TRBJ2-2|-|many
CATRPGENTGELFF
TGCGCCACCCGTCCGGGTGAGAACACCGGGGAGCTGTTTTTT
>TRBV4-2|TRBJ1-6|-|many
CASSQVSGDSPLHF
TGTGCCAGCAGCCAAGTCAGTGGGGACTCACCCCTCCACTTT
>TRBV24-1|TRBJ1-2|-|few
CATSDPTAGLYGYTF
TGTGCCACCAGTGATCCCACTGCAGGGCTCTATGGCTACACCTTC
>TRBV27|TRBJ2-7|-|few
CASSRDSGGEQYF
TGTGCCAGCAGCCGGGACTCAGGGGGCGAGCAGTACTTC
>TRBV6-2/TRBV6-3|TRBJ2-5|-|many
CASTHAGETQYF
TGTGCCAGCACCCACGCGGGGGAGACCCAGTACTTC
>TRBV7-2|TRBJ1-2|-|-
CASTWGQGGYGYTF
TGTGCCAGCACCTGGGGTCAGGGTGGCTATGGCTACACCTTC
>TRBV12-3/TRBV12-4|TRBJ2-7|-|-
CASKGVTYEQYF
TGTGCCAGCAAGGGGGTCACCTACGAGCAGTACTTC
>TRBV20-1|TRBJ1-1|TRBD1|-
CSVPTGGTEAFF
TGCAGTGTCCCAACAGGGGGGACTGAAGCTTTCTTT
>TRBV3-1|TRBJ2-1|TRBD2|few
CASSQEAGSYNEQFF
TGTGCCAGCAGCCAAGAAGCGGGGTCCTACAATGAGCAGTTCTTC
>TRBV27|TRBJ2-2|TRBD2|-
CASSSITSGGASSGELFF
TGTGCCAGCAGTTCGATTACTAGCGGGGGGGCGTCGAGCGGGGAGCTGTTTTTT
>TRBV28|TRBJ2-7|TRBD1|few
CASSFNAGQGAGLYEQYF
TGTGCCAGCAGTTTCAACGCCGGACAGGGGGCCGGTTTATACGAGCAGTACTTC
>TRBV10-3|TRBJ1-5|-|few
CATTTRGGSNQPQHF
TGTGCCACGACGACACGGGGTGGAAGCAATCAGCCCCAGCATTTT
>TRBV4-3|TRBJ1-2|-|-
CASSPNGKGIGYTF
TGCGCCAGCAGCCCGAACGGGAAAGGTATTGGCTACACCTTC
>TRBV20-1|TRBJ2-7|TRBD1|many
CSATTPGQGYEQYF
TGCAGTGCTACAACCCCGGGACAGGGCTACGAGCAGTACTTC
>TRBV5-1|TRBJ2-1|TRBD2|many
CASSITGTSGGAADEQFF
TGCGCCAGCAGCATAACCGGGACTAGCGGGGGGGCTGCGGATGAGCAGTTCTTC
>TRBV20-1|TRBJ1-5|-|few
CSASPPGYSNQPQHF
TGCAGTGCTTCCCCGCCAGGGTATAGCAATCAGCCCCAGCATTTT
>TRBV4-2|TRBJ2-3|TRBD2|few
CASRYALGTSGSTDTQYF
TGTGCCAGCAGATACGCGCTGGGGACTAGCGGTAGCACAGATACGCAGTATTTT
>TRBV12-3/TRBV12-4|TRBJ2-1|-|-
CASSPPRAGFGEQFF
TGTGCCAGCAGCCCACCGAGGGCGGGTTTTGGTGAGCAGTTCTTC
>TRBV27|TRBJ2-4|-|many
CASWTGGAKNIQYF
TGTGCCAGCTGGACCGGCGGGGCCAAAAACATTCAGTACTTC
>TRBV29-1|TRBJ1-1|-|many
CSVRPRTEVAFF
TGCAGCGTCCGTCCTCGGACAGAGGTAGCTTTCTTT
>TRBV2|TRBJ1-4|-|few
CASTRSGSVEKLFF
TGTGCCAGCACCCGGAGTGGTTCGGTTGAAAAACTGTTTTTT
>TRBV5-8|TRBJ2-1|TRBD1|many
CASSHRGMGYNEQFF
TGTGCCAGCAGCCACAGGGGAATGGGGTACAATGAGCAGTTCTTC
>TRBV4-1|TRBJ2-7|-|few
CASSPWGVGEQYF
TGCGCCAGCAGCCCTTGGGGGGTCGGTGAGCAGTACTTC
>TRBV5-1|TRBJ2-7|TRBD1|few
CASSFRQGTEQYF
TGCGCCAGCAGCTTCCGACAGGGAACAGAGCAGTACTTC
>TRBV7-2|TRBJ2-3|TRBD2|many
CASSWRTSGGLATDTQYF
TGTGCCAGCAGCTGGAGGACTAGCGGGGGGCTTGCCACAGATACGCAGTATTTT
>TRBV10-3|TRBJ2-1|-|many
CAISESMAGSHNEQFF
TGTGCCATCAGTGAGTCGATGGCAGGTTCCCACAATGAGCAGTTCTTC
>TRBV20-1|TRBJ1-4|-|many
CSAREQGFGEKLFF
TGCAGTGCTAGAGAGCAGGGTTTTGGTGAAAAACTGTTTTTT
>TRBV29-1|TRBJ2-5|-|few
CSVEDQGGETQYF
TGCAGCGTTGAAGACCAGGGTGGTGAGACCCAGTACTTC